The T cell receptor (beta chain) under discussion was sequenced for a study of tumor-infiltrating lymphocytes in primary liver carcinoma. Across the whole study: Both sexes were represented among patients, who were 30 to 69 years old.

The CDR3 is made up of 14 amino acids. The V gene's germline CDR1 is MNHNS and CDR2 SASEGT. With 7 bases clipped from V and 9 bases from J, the junction kept 11 bases outside the gene matches. Between about 18 and 33 mg of unsorted bulk tissue served as the source from which RNA and DNA were co-extracted. Using a constant-region primer together with ProtoScript II reverse transcriptase, TCR beta cDNA was made from roughly 500 ng of total RNA. Slightly modified ARM-PCR served as the procedure for the TCR beta libraries. These libraries came from three rounds of nested multiplex PCR. Running 10 cycles apiece, the first two PCR rounds relied on TRBV1-TRBV30 forward primers together with a C-beta reverse primer. In TCRdb, the multiplex PCR reads were re-called with MiXCR into one record per CDR3 protein. The sample consists of approximately 54,000 distinct CDR3 sequences, 70% to 85% of them appearing once.

This sequence joins TRBV6-1 and TRBJ2-2; 7 bases line up with TRBD1. Sequencing input: liver tumor tissue from sampling region 2. Subset of the sample: tumor region T2, inferior pole. This receptor was identified in a man in his forties with primary liver carcinoma and hepatitis B virus infection. CDR3: CASKTGSDSWELFF. The CDR3 bases are TGTGCCAGCAAGACAGGGAGCGACAGCTGGGAGCTGTTTTTT.